This T cell receptor (beta chain) was found in a study of T cells after yellow fever vaccination. TCRdb redid the calling of the 5' RACE reads with MiXCR, one entry per CDR3 protein. The sample includes about 240,000 distinct CDR3 sequences, 6.9% of them seen just once. This clonotype was counted only a few times. The sequenced sample was CD4+ T cells sorted from PBMCs, obtained 15 days after the yellow fever booster vaccination. This receptor was taken from a man aged 25 to 40 who received the YFV17D yellow fever vaccine.

The CDR3 coding sequence is TGTGCCAGCACTTTGTCCGGGAGCTCCCTTTCAGCCGAGCAGTACTTC. It yields the protein CASTLSGSSLSAEQYF. The rearrangement uses TRBV12-3 or TRBV12-4 and TRBJ2-7; maybe TRBD2 (6 bases). Trimming cost V 7 bases and J 6 bases, with 25 bases left between them. There are 16 residues in the CDR3.